Listed below are T cell receptor beta chains from one sample, sequenced in a study of shared clonotypes between healthy human individuals. Method: immunoSEQ multiplex PCR; TCRdb's copy keeps in-frame clones and lacks some. Of some 1,900,000 clones in the sample, about 95% were seen once. The sample was naive CD8+ T cells sorted from blood. The receptors originated from a man aged 18-30 years in good health. The CDR3 runs from the conserved cysteine through the conserved F or W. Each record gives: J gene, clone size, V gene, D gene, CDR3 DNA, CDR3 protein. D genes are given only for firm matches. Where a row states a size, it is once, few, many or the class of an expanded clone; other rows omit it.

j_call: TRBJ1-2
clone_size: .
v_call: TRBV29-1
d_call: .
cdr3_nt: TGCAGCGCTGACACATTAGCGGGGTATGGCTACACCTTC
cdr3_aa: CSADTLAGYGYTF

j_call: TRBJ2-2
clone_size: .
v_call: TRBV5-5
d_call: .
cdr3_nt: TGTGCCAGCAGCCCGCCCAGCTCCATCGACACCGGGGAGCTGTTTTTT
cdr3_aa: CASSPPSSIDTGELFF

j_call: TRBJ2-1
clone_size: .
v_call: TRBV4-1
d_call: .
cdr3_nt: TGCGCCAGCAGCCAAGACCCGGGACCAAAGGAGGGCGATGAGCAGTTCTTC
cdr3_aa: CASSQDPGPKEGDEQFF

j_call: TRBJ2-6
clone_size: once
v_call: TRBV9
d_call: .
cdr3_nt: TGTGCCAGCAGCGGGACTGTAGAGCTCGGTGGCGGTAGGGGATCCTTATCTGGGGCCAACGTCCTGACTTTC
cdr3_aa: CASSGTVELGGGRGSLSGANVLTF

j_call: TRBJ2-7
clone_size: .
v_call: TRBV5-1
d_call: .
cdr3_nt: TGCGCCAGCAGCTTGGCCGTTAGCAACTCCTACGAGCAGTACTTC
cdr3_aa: CASSLAVSNSYEQYF

j_call: TRBJ2-3
clone_size: .
v_call: TRBV7-9
d_call: .
cdr3_nt: TGTGCCAGCAGCATCCGACTAGCAGATACGCAGTATTTT
cdr3_aa: CASSIRLADTQYF

j_call: TRBJ2-5
clone_size: .
v_call: TRBV7-6
d_call: .
cdr3_nt: TGTGCCAGCAGCTGGGCCGGGGAGACCCAGTACTTC
cdr3_aa: CASSWAGETQYF

j_call: TRBJ2-3
clone_size: .
v_call: TRBV11-2
d_call: TRBD1
cdr3_nt: TGTGCCAGCAGCTCCGGACAGGTTAGCACAGATACGCAGTATTTT
cdr3_aa: CASSSGQVSTDTQYF

j_call: TRBJ1-2
clone_size: .
v_call: TRBV27
d_call: TRBD1
cdr3_nt: TGTGCCAGCAGTGGGACAGGTGGAGGGGGCTACACCTTC
cdr3_aa: CASSGTGGGGYTF

j_call: TRBJ1-2
clone_size: .
v_call: TRBV27
d_call: TRBD1
cdr3_nt: TGTGCCAGCAGCCCAGGGGGGAGTAGGTACTATGGCTACACCTTC
cdr3_aa: CASSPGGSRYYGYTF

j_call: TRBJ2-1
clone_size: .
v_call: TRBV6-5
d_call: .
cdr3_nt: TGTGCCAGCAGTTACGGCGGTCCGGATGAGCAGTTCTTC
cdr3_aa: CASSYGGPDEQFF

j_call: TRBJ2-6
clone_size: .
v_call: TRBV27
d_call: .
cdr3_nt: TGTGCCAGCACCGACGGGGCTTCTGGGGCCAACGTCCTGACTTTC
cdr3_aa: CASTDGASGANVLTF

j_call: TRBJ2-7
clone_size: .
v_call: TRBV27
d_call: .
cdr3_nt: TGTGCCAGCAGTTTTCCCGGGGGGCGATCGGATTGGTACGAGCAGTACTTC
cdr3_aa: CASSFPGGRSDWYEQYF

j_call: TRBJ1-4
clone_size: .
v_call: TRBV4-3
d_call: .
cdr3_nt: TGCGCCAGCAGCCAAGATAGCGGGGAAAAACTGTTTTTT
cdr3_aa: CASSQDSGEKLFF

j_call: TRBJ2-1
clone_size: .
v_call: TRBV27
d_call: TRBD2
cdr3_nt: TGTGCCAGCAGTCGGCTAGCGGGGGTGAGGAATGAGCAGTTCTTC
cdr3_aa: CASSRLAGVRNEQFF

j_call: TRBJ2-5
clone_size: .
v_call: TRBV19
d_call: .
cdr3_nt: TGTGCCAGTCTATCTGACTCATCGCCAGAGACCCAGTACTTC
cdr3_aa: CASLSDSSPETQYF

j_call: TRBJ2-2
clone_size: .
v_call: TRBV25-1
d_call: TRBD1
cdr3_nt: TGTGCCAGCACCCAGACAGGGGGCGGCGGGGAGCTGTTTTTT
cdr3_aa: CASTQTGGGGELFF

j_call: TRBJ2-5
clone_size: .
v_call: TRBV7-9
d_call: .
cdr3_nt: TGTGCCAGCAGCTACCCCGGGACCCAAGAGACCCAGTACTTC
cdr3_aa: CASSYPGTQETQYF

j_call: TRBJ2-1
clone_size: .
v_call: TRBV6-5
d_call: .
cdr3_nt: TGTGCCAGCAGTTACGAGGGTGGCACTTCCCGTGAGCAGTTCTTC
cdr3_aa: CASSYEGGTSREQFF

j_call: TRBJ2-3
clone_size: .
v_call: TRBV18
d_call: .
cdr3_nt: TGTGCCAGCTCACCAGTGGGACCCACAGATACGCAGTATTTT
cdr3_aa: CASSPVGPTDTQYF

j_call: TRBJ2-7
clone_size: .
v_call: TRBV28
d_call: TRBD2
cdr3_nt: TGTGCCAGCAGTTTAAGCCTAGCGGGGGCCTACGAGCAGTACTTC
cdr3_aa: CASSLSLAGAYEQYF

j_call: TRBJ2-7
clone_size: .
v_call: TRBV7-9
d_call: .
cdr3_nt: TGTGCCAGCAGCTCGACAGGGGAGGGTCGGCACGAGCAGTACTTC
cdr3_aa: CASSSTGEGRHEQYF

j_call: TRBJ1-6
clone_size: .
v_call: TRBV27
d_call: TRBD1
cdr3_nt: TGTGCCAGCAGCCTTACAGGGGCGAATTCACCCCTCCACTTT
cdr3_aa: CASSLTGANSPLHF

j_call: TRBJ2-7
clone_size: .
v_call: TRBV7-8
d_call: TRBD1
cdr3_nt: TGTGCCAGCAGCCTGGACAGGGACGAGCAGTACTTC
cdr3_aa: CASSLDRDEQYF

j_call: TRBJ2-3
clone_size: once
v_call: TRBV4-1
d_call: TRBD1
cdr3_nt: TGCGCCAGCAGCCAAGTCGGTACAGGGGGCTTGGGCACAGATACGCAGTATTTT
cdr3_aa: CASSQVGTGGLGTDTQYF

j_call: TRBJ1-1
clone_size: .
v_call: TRBV6-5
d_call: .
cdr3_nt: TGTGCCAGCAGTTACTGGGGGAGTACTGAAGCTTTCTTT
cdr3_aa: CASSYWGSTEAFF

j_call: TRBJ2-7
clone_size: .
v_call: TRBV14
d_call: .
cdr3_nt: TGTGCCAGCAGCCAAGTGGGCCGAGGGGTTTCCGACTACGAGCAGTACTTC
cdr3_aa: CASSQVGRGVSDYEQYF

j_call: TRBJ2-5
clone_size: .
v_call: TRBV10-2
d_call: TRBD2
cdr3_nt: TGCGCCAGCAGTGAGTCGATGGCGGGGGGAGAGACCCAGTACTTC
cdr3_aa: CASSESMAGGETQYF

j_call: TRBJ2-7
clone_size: once
v_call: TRBV7-2
d_call: TRBD2
cdr3_nt: TGTGCCAGCAGCTTAGCTGCAAAATTTACTAGCGGGAGGGCCGAGCAGTACTTC
cdr3_aa: CASSLAAKFTSGRAEQYF

j_call: TRBJ2-5
clone_size: .
v_call: TRBV7-9
d_call: .
cdr3_nt: TGTGCCAGCAGCTCCCGTTATGAAGCAGAAGAGACCCAGTACTTC
cdr3_aa: CASSSRYEAEETQYF

j_call: TRBJ2-2
clone_size: .
v_call: TRBV29-1
d_call: .
cdr3_nt: TGCAGCGTTGTGTTTCCGAGCGGGGAGCTGTTTTTT
cdr3_aa: CSVVFPSGELFF

j_call: TRBJ1-5
clone_size: .
v_call: TRBV27
d_call: TRBD1
cdr3_nt: TGTGCCAGCAGCGACGGACAGGGACATCAGCCCCAGCATTTT
cdr3_aa: CASSDGQGHQPQHF

j_call: TRBJ1-1
clone_size: once
v_call: TRBV7-9
d_call: TRBD1
cdr3_nt: TGTGCCAGCAGCTCGCCCCGGACAGGGATGAACACTGAAGCTTTCTTT
cdr3_aa: CASSSPRTGMNTEAFF

j_call: TRBJ1-6
clone_size: .
v_call: TRBV6-1
d_call: .
cdr3_nt: TGTGCCAGCAGTGTAGACAGCTATAATTCACCCCTCCACTTT
cdr3_aa: CASSVDSYNSPLHF

j_call: TRBJ1-5
clone_size: .
v_call: TRBV5-4
d_call: TRBD1
cdr3_nt: TGTGCCAGCAGCTATGGGACAGCTAATCAGCCCCAGCATTTT
cdr3_aa: CASSYGTANQPQHF

j_call: TRBJ2-1
clone_size: .
v_call: TRBV6-5
d_call: .
cdr3_nt: TGTGCCAGCAGTTCCCCCCGGGAGACAACTTACAATGAGCAGTTCTTC
cdr3_aa: CASSSPRETTYNEQFF

j_call: TRBJ2-2
clone_size: few
v_call: TRBV5-4
d_call: .
cdr3_nt: TGTGCCAGCAGCCCCGAAGTCTACGCTAACACCGGGGAGCTGTTTTTT
cdr3_aa: CASSPEVYANTGELFF

j_call: TRBJ2-1
clone_size: .
v_call: TRBV30
d_call: TRBD2
cdr3_nt: TGTGCCTGGAGTGTCGGGACTAGTTCCATCAATGAGCAGTTCTTC
cdr3_aa: CAWSVGTSSINEQFF

j_call: TRBJ2-7
clone_size: .
v_call: TRBV27
d_call: TRBD2
cdr3_nt: TGTGCCAGCAGTTTAGCTAGCGGGTACCCCGAGGAGCAGTACTTC
cdr3_aa: CASSLASGYPEEQYF

j_call: TRBJ2-7
clone_size: once
v_call: TRBV4-1
d_call: TRBD2
cdr3_nt: TGCGCCAGCAGCCCGATTACCGGGACTAGCGGGGCTCACGAGCAGTACTTC
cdr3_aa: CASSPITGTSGAHEQYF

j_call: TRBJ2-1
clone_size: .
v_call: TRBV9
d_call: TRBD2
cdr3_nt: TGTGCCAGCACAATCAAAGCGGGAGGGCCCTACAATGAGCAGTTCTTC
cdr3_aa: CASTIKAGGPYNEQFF

j_call: TRBJ1-5
clone_size: once
v_call: TRBV7-6
d_call: .
cdr3_nt: TGTGCCAGCAGCTTAGCAGGTTCCGATCAGCCCCAGCATTTT
cdr3_aa: CASSLAGSDQPQHF

j_call: TRBJ1-1
clone_size: .
v_call: TRBV7-9
d_call: .
cdr3_nt: TGTGCCAGCAGGGCTTTGAACACTGAAGCTTTCTTT
cdr3_aa: CASRALNTEAFF

j_call: TRBJ2-7
clone_size: .
v_call: TRBV7-9
d_call: .
cdr3_nt: TGTGCCAGCAGCCTCCCAGGGGGGATTGAGACCCAACCACACTACGAGCAGTACTTC
cdr3_aa: CASSLPGGIETQPHYEQYF

j_call: TRBJ2-7
clone_size: .
v_call: TRBV5-1
d_call: .
cdr3_nt: TGCGCCAGCAGCCTGGAGGCCTCCTACGAGCAGTACTTC
cdr3_aa: CASSLEASYEQYF

j_call: TRBJ2-1
clone_size: .
v_call: TRBV18
d_call: TRBD2
cdr3_nt: TGTGCCAGCTCACTTCGAGGGCCGGGACTACCCAATGAGCAGTTCTTC
cdr3_aa: CASSLRGPGLPNEQFF

j_call: TRBJ1-1
clone_size: .
v_call: TRBV29-1
d_call: TRBD1
cdr3_nt: TGCAGCGTTGCACACAGGGGGGTGGAAATGAACACTGAAGCTTTCTTT
cdr3_aa: CSVAHRGVEMNTEAFF

j_call: TRBJ2-7
clone_size: .
v_call: TRBV5-1
d_call: .
cdr3_nt: TGCGCCAGCACCCTACGGTGGGTGGACGGAGGATTTTACGAGCAGTACTTC
cdr3_aa: CASTLRWVDGGFYEQYF

j_call: TRBJ1-1
clone_size: .
v_call: TRBV4-1
d_call: TRBD1
cdr3_nt: TGCGCCAGCAGCCAACCAACAGGGGGGAGAACTGAAGCTTTCTTT
cdr3_aa: CASSQPTGGRTEAFF

j_call: TRBJ2-6
clone_size: .
v_call: TRBV7-8
d_call: TRBD2
cdr3_nt: TGTGCCAGCAGCTCCCTGGCGGGGGAAGCTGGGGCCAACGTCCTGACTTTC
cdr3_aa: CASSSLAGEAGANVLTF

j_call: TRBJ2-3
clone_size: .
v_call: TRBV25-1
d_call: TRBD1
cdr3_nt: TGTGCCAGCAGCCTGTGGACAGGGGGCACAGATACGCAGTATTTT
cdr3_aa: CASSLWTGGTDTQYF

j_call: TRBJ1-1
clone_size: .
v_call: TRBV28
d_call: .
cdr3_nt: TGTGCCAGCAGTTTAGGTCAAACTGAAGCTTTCTTT
cdr3_aa: CASSLGQTEAFF

j_call: TRBJ1-1
clone_size: .
v_call: TRBV5-6
d_call: .
cdr3_nt: TGTGCCAGCAGCTTGAGGTTACAGGGGAACACTGAAGCTTTCTTT
cdr3_aa: CASSLRLQGNTEAFF